A selection of T cell receptor beta chains follows, all from one sample in a study of shared clonotypes between healthy human individuals. Sequencing used immunoSEQ multiplex PCR; TCRdb keeps in-frame clones, though not all of them. The sample records about 600,000 clones, more than 95% being singletons. Sequences were obtained from naive CD8+ T cells sorted from blood. These TCRs come from a man younger than 45 in good health. The CDR3 runs from the conserved cysteine through the conserved F or W. A D gene is named only where the DNA matches it firmly. Some rows have no size entry. The others give once, few or many, or a class for an expanded clone.

NA | TRBJ2-1 | TRBD1 | TRBV9 | 13 | TGTGCCAGCGGGGACAGTAGATACAATGAGCAGTTCTTC | CASGDSRYNEQFF
NA | TRBJ2-2 | NA | TRBV27 | 13 | TGTGCCAGCAGGGGGTTGGACACCGGGGAGCTGTTTTTT | CASRGLDTGELFF
NA | TRBJ1-2 | NA | TRBV9 | 13 | TGTGCCAGCAGAGAACCGGGACACAATGGCTACACCTTC | CASREPGHNGYTF
NA | TRBJ2-2 | TRBD1 | TRBV7-9 | 16 | TGTGCCAGCAGCTTCGTACGGACAGGTTGGACCGGGGAGCTGTTTTTT | CASSFVRTGWTGELFF
NA | TRBJ1-4 | TRBD1 | TRBV4-1 | 19 | TGCGCCAGCAGCCGAATAATACGAATGCCGGGACAGGGTAATGAAAAACTGTTTTTT | CASSRIIRMPGQGNEKLFF
NA | TRBJ2-1 | NA | TRBV10-1 | 14 | TGCGCCAGCAGTGAGACTAGCAGCTACAATGAGCAGTTCTTC | CASSETSSYNEQFF
NA | TRBJ1-2 | NA | TRBV2 | 10 | TGTGCCAGCAGTGAATATGGCTACACCTTC | CASSEYGYTF
once | TRBJ2-1 | NA | TRBV4-3 | 15 | TGCGCCAGCAGTCCGTTTACAGTATCGAACAATGAGCAGTTCTTC | CASSPFTVSNNEQFF
NA | TRBJ2-7 | TRBD2 | TRBV5-4 | 14 | TGTGCCAGCAGCTTGACTAGCGGTGACTACGAGCAGTACTTC | CASSLTSGDYEQYF
once | TRBJ1-1 | NA | TRBV29-1 | 13 | TGCAGCGTTGAAGTGGCCGAGAACACTGAAGCTTTCTTT | CSVEVAENTEAFF
NA | TRBJ2-5 | NA | TRBV5-4 | 13 | TGTGCCAGCAGCTCCCTTCCGGGAGAGACCCAGTACTTC | CASSSLPGETQYF
NA | TRBJ2-7 | NA | TRBV19 | 13 | TGTGCCAGTAGTCCAGGGCCAGGATGGGAGCAGTACTTC | CASSPGPGWEQYF
NA | TRBJ2-1 | TRBD1 | TRBV29-1 | 13 | TGCAGCGCCAGGACAGGGGGCTACAATGAGCAGTTCTTC | CSARTGGYNEQFF
NA | TRBJ2-1 | NA | TRBV7-9 | 13 | TGTGCCAGCAGCCCCTCTAGAATCGGTGAGCAGTTCTTC | CASSPSRIGEQFF
once | TRBJ2-7 | NA | TRBV15 | 14 | TGTGCCACCAGCGGCGGACCAGGGGACGTCGAGCAGTACTTC | CATSGGPGDVEQYF
NA | TRBJ1-2 | NA | TRBV4-1 | 15 | TGCGCCAGCAGCCAAGGCCAGGGTGTGGGCTATGGCTACACCTTC | CASSQGQGVGYGYTF
NA | TRBJ2-1 | TRBD2 | TRBV19 | 17 | TGTGCCAGTAGTATCCACATAGCGGGAGGATTCTACAATGAGCAGTTCTTC | CASSIHIAGGFYNEQFF
NA | TRBJ1-2 | NA | TRBV13 | 14 | TGTGCCAGCAGCTCGCAGGGAGGAGGATATGGCTACACCTTC | CASSSQGGGYGYTF
NA | TRBJ1-5 | NA | TRBV28 | 13 | TGTGCCAGCAGTCGATTACGCAATCAGCCCCAGCATTTT | CASSRLRNQPQHF
NA | TRBJ1-5 | NA | TRBV7-6 | 13 | TGTGCCAGCAGCTTATCCTCCACACAGCCCCAGCATTTT | CASSLSSTQPQHF
NA | TRBJ2-7 | TRBD2 | TRBV13 | 15 | TGTGCCAGCAGCTTAGGACTAGCGGGAGTTGGGGAGCAGTACTTC | CASSLGLAGVGEQYF
NA | TRBJ2-7 | NA | TRBV18 | 16 | TGTGCCAGCTCCCCCCCAGGAAGCGAAAACGCCTACGAGCAGTACTTC | CASSPPGSENAYEQYF
NA | TRBJ2-7 | TRBD1 | TRBV27 | 16 | TGTGCCAGCAGCACTGGGACAGACTTGCTAGGCTACGAGCAGTACTTC | CASSTGTDLLGYEQYF
NA | TRBJ1-3 | TRBD1 | TRBV5-4 | 14 | TGTGCCAGCAAGGAGACAGGGCTCGGAAACACCATATATTTT | CASKETGLGNTIYF
once | TRBJ1-4 | NA | TRBV29-1 | 11 | TGCAGCGTTGAGTTCGAGGGCAAACTGTTTTTT | CSVEFEGKLFF
NA | TRBJ2-1 | TRBD2 | TRBV29-1 | 13 | TGCAGCGCTTCTAGCGGAGGAGGGGATGAGCAGTTCTTC | CSASSGGGDEQFF
NA | TRBJ2-1 | TRBD2 | TRBV28 | 16 | TGTGCCAGCAGTTCCATGATAACCCTGGGACTAGCGGTCCAGTTCTTC | CASSSMITLGLAVQFF
NA | TRBJ2-1 | TRBD2 | TRBV27 | 20 | TGTGCCAGCAGTTTTCATTGGGGTGCTAGCGGGGGGTTTCCGGACAATGAGCAGTTCTTC | CASSFHWGASGGFPDNEQFF
NA | TRBJ1-2 | NA | TRBV5-1 | 13 | TGCGCCAGCAGCTCCACTCGGGCATATGGCTACACCTTC | CASSSTRAYGYTF
NA | TRBJ2-7 | NA | TRBV30 | 14 | TGTGCCTGGAGTATCGGAGGGGGTACCTACGAGCAGTACTTC | CAWSIGGGTYEQYF
NA | TRBJ2-7 | TRBD2 | TRBV7-2 | 14 | TGTGCCAGCAGCTTCGGGACTAGCGGCTACGAGCAGTACTTC | CASSFGTSGYEQYF